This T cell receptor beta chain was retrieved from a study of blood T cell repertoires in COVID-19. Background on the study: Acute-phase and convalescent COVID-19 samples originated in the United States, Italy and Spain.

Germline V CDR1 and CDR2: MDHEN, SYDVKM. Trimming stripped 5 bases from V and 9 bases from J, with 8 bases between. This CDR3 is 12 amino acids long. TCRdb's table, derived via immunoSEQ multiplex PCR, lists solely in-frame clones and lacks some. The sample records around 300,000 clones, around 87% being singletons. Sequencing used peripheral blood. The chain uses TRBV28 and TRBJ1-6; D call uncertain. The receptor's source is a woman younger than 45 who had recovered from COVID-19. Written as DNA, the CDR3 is TGTGCCAGCAGTGCAGAGGGTTCACCCCTCCACTTT. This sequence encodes CASSAEGSPLHF.